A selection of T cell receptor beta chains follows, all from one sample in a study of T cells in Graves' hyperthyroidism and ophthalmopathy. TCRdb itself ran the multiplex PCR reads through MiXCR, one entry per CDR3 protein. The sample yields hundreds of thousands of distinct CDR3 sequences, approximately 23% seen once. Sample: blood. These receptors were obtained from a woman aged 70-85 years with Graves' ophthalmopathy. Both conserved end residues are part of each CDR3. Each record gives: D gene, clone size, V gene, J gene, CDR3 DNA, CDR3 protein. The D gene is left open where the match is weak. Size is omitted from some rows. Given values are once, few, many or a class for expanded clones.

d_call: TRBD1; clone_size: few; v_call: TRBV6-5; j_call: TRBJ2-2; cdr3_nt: TGTGCCAGCAGTTACAGGACAGGGGCGGCCGGGGAGCTGTTTTTT; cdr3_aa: CASSYRTGAAGELFF
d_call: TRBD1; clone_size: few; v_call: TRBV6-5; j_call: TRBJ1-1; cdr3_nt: TGTGCCAGCAGTTACAAGACAGGGGCCACTGAAGCTTTCTTT; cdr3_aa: CASSYKTGATEAFF
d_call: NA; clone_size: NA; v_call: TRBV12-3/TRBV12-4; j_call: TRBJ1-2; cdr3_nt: TGTGCCAGCAGTTTAATGGGGGACTATGGCTACACCTTC; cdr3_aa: CASSLMGDYGYTF
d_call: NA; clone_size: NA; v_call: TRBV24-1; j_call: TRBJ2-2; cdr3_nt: TGTGCCACCGCGGGGACTCGTGACACCGGGGAGCTGTTTTTT; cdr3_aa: CATAGTRDTGELFF
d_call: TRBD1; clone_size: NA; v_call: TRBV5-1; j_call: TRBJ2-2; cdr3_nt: TGCGCCAGCAGCCTGGACAGGCCGAACACCGGGGAGCTGTTTTTT; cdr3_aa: CASSLDRPNTGELFF
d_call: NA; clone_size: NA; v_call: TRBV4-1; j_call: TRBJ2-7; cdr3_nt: TGCGCCAGCAGCCGGTTCGAGGGGCCGTTCTTCGAGCAGTACTTC; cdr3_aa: CASSRFEGPFFEQYF
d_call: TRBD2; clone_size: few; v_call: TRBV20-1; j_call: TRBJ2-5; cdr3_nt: TGCAGTGCTAGAGACTTTAGGACTAGCGGGAGACGTGGAGAGACCCAGTACTTC; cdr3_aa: CSARDFRTSGRRGETQYF
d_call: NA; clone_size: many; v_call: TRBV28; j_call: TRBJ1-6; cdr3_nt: TGTGCCAGCAGCCACCTCAGACGGAGCTCCTATAATTCACCCCTCCACTTT; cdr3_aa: CASSHLRRSSYNSPLHF
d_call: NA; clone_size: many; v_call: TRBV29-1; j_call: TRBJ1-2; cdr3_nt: TGCAGCGTTGATCACAGGGATGAGTCTGGCTACACCTTC; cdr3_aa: CSVDHRDESGYTF
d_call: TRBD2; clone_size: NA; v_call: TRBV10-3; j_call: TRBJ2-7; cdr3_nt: TGTGCCATCAGTGAGTCGATAGCGGGACAATACGAGCAGTACTTC; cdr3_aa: CAISESIAGQYEQYF
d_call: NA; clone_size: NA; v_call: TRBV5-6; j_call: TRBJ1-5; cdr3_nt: TGTGCCAGCAGCGCTCAGGGATTCAATCAGCCCCAGCATTTT; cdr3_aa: CASSAQGFNQPQHF
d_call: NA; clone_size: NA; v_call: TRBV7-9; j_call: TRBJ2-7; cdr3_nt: TGTGCCAGCAGCCCCCCACCCGGGGGAGCGGCCTACGAGCAGTACTTC; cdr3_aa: CASSPPPGGAAYEQYF
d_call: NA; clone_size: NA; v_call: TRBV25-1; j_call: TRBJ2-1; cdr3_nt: TGTGCCAGCGGGGGACTGGTGAGCTCCTACAATGAGCAGTTCTTC; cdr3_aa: CASGGLVSSYNEQFF
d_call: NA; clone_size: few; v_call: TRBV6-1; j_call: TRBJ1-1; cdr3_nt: TGTGCCAGCACCGAGAGGGGAACTTCCACTGAAGCTTTCTTT; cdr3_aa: CASTERGTSTEAFF
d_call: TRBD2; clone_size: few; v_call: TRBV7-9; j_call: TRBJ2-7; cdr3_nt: TGTGCCAGCAGCTTAGCGGGCGGGAGAAACGAGCAGTACTTC; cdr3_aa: CASSLAGGRNEQYF
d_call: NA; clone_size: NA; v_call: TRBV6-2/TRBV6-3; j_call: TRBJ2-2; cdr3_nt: TGTGCCAGCAGTGTTAGCCAGTCAATCGGGGAGCTGTTTTTT; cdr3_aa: CASSVSQSIGELFF
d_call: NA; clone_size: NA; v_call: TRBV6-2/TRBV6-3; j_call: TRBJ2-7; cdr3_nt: TGTGCCAGCAGCAGCGTCTCAGGAGGGCAAGGATCCTACGAGCAGTACTTC; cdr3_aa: CASSSVSGGQGSYEQYF
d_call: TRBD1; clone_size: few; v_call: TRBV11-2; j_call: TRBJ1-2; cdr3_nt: TGTGCCAGCAGCTCTCGGAGGGCCAGGGGGATTTATGGCTACACCTTC; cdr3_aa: CASSSRRARGIYGYTF